Presented here are 2 T cell receptor beta chains from one specimen sequenced in a study of glioma-infiltrating T cells after dendritic cell vaccination. The repertoire was sequenced with immunoSEQ multiplex PCR; TCRdb's copy has only in-frame clones and lacks some. This table has about 99,000 clones, about four fifths appearing once. Sequences were derived from blood, sampled before dendritic cell vaccination. The origin of the receptors is a human donor with glioblastoma.

The chain joins TRBV7-9 to TRBJ2-6; D unclear. Germline V gene lookup returns CDR1 SEHNR and CDR2 FQNEAQ (reference sequence). Trimming shortened V by 1 base and J by 4 bases, and 14 bases separated the two germline ends. The CDR3 totals 17 residues. CDR3: CASSLGRLGSGANVLTF. DNA for the CDR3: TGTGCCAGCAGCTTAGGGAGACTCGGGTCCGGGGCCAACGTCCTGACTTTC.

The rearrangement uses TRBV2 and TRBJ2-6; TRBD1 matches 8 bases. The CDR3 runs to 14 residues. From germline, CDR1 is SNHLY and CDR2 FYNNEI. The J segment lost 4 bases and the V segment lost 9 bases, leaving 5 bases of the junction unmatched. The CDR3 DNA follows: TGTGCCAGAATGACAGGGGTCGGGGCCAACGTCCTGACTTTC. Translation: CARMTGVGANVLTF.